In its sample, the clone carrying this T cell receptor beta chain was seen many times. Antigen: not known. A primer matching the constant region was used to make TCR beta cDNA from 500 to 650 ng of total RNA. Slightly modified ARM-PCR served as the procedure for the TCR beta libraries. These libraries came from three rounds of nested multiplex PCR. The opening two PCR rounds, about 10 cycles each, paired TRBV1-TRBV30 forward primers with a C-beta reverse primer. TCRdb processed the multiplex PCR reads anew with MiXCR; each CDR3 protein has one entry. The repertoire holds approximately 340,000 distinct CDR3 sequences, approximately 65% seen once, with about 6.3% in the top ten. This entry is derived from a study of tumor-infiltrating lymphocytes in primary liver carcinoma. The study's findings and limits: Each sample was bulk and unsorted; consequently, CD4+ and CD8+ repertoires were not compared.

The CDR3 consists of 13 residues. V lost 4 bases and J 6 bases, leaving 15 bases between the germline ends. The germline CDR1 and CDR2 sequences are GTSNPN and SVGIG (reference sequence). The researchers obtained blood RNA from unsorted whole blood and also extracted germline DNA. The chain has TRBV30 and TRBJ1-1; D might be TRBD1 (5 bases). Sequenced: peripheral blood. This TCR was recovered from a man between 35 and 55 years old with primary liver carcinoma and hepatitis B virus infection. The chain's CDR3 is CAWKGPWGPEAFF. CDR3 coding DNA: TGTGCCTGGAAAGGACCCTGGGGACCTGAAGCTTTCTTT.